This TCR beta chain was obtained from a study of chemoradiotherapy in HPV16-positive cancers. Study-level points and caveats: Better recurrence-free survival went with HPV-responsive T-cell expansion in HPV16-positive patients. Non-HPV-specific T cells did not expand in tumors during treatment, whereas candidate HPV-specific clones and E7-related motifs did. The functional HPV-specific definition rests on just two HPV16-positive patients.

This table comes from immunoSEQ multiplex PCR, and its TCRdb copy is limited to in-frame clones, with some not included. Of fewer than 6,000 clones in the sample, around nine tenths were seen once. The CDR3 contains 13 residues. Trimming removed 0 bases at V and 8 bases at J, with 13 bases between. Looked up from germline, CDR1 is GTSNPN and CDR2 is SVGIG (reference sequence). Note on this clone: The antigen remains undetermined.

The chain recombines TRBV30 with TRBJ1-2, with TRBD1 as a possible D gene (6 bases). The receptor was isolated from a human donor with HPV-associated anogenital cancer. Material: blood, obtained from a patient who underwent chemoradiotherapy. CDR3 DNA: TGTGCCTGGAGTGTAGCCAGGGGCGGCGGCTACACCTTC. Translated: CAWSVARGGGYTF.